This entry lists 19 T cell receptor beta chains sequenced from one sample in a study of shared clonotypes between healthy human individuals (dated by TCRdb to 2018 to 2021). The library relied on the immunoSEQ multiplex PCR assay. Sourced from immuneACCESS, this table was stored by TCRdb with only in-frame sequences that have V and J called. A share of the clones is absent; for the studies checked, an unresolved V gene accounts for under half, and the remainder has no known explanation. The sample data list around 100,000 clones, and roughly 66% of these were observed just once. Of the sample, roughly a quarter falls within the top ten clones. Sequenced material: memory CD8+ T cells sorted from blood. The meaning of the sample's cell subset or site label: CD45RO+ cells pooled with CCR7-negative TemRA cells. The receptors derive from a woman aged 30 to 39 in good health.

The V call is TRBV29-1, the J call TRBJ1-4; possibly TRBD1 for D (5 bases). The CDR3 covers 12 residues. Germline values: CDR1 SQVTM, CDR2 ANQGSEA. Trimming cost V 4 bases and J 7 bases, with 10 bases left between them. The CDR3 DNA reads TGCAGCGTTGGGGACTCAGCTGAAAAACTGTTTTTT. Amino acid sequence: CSVGDSAEKLFF.

CDR3 DNA sequence: TGTGCCAGCAGCTTGGACAGGGCTAACTATGGCTACACCTTC. Protein: CASSLDRANYGYTF. The chain joins TRBV5-6 to TRBJ1-2; a possible D gene is TRBD1 (6 bases). Per germline, CDR1 SGHDT and CDR2 YYEEEE. The CDR3 runs to 14 residues. The ends were cut back, 0 bases at V and 0 bases at J, with 6 bases in the middle.

V usage is TRBV29-1 and J usage is TRBJ2-1; D gene ambiguous. Germline-derived CDR1 and CDR2 are SQVTM and ANQGSEA. The CDR3 is 11 amino acids. Trimming pared 7 bases from V and 4 bases from J, leaving 8 bases between. In DNA form, the CDR3 reads TGCAGCGCCAACAATTACAATGAGCAGTTCTTC. Translation gives CSANNYNEQFF.

This clone was found once. The chain recombines TRBV9 with TRBJ2-2, with D uncertain. The V and J ends lost 4 bases and 9 bases respectively, with 16 bases between them. Germline CDR1 is SGDLS and CDR2 is YYNGEE. The CDR3 length is 14 residues. The CDR3 loop is CASSRTWVYRELFF. DNA of the CDR3: TGTGCCAGCAGCCGTACGTGGGTTTATCGGGAGCTGTTTTTT.

This clone turned up a few times. The rearrangement joins TRBV30 to TRBJ1-3, with D unresolved. This CDR3 contains 13 residues. The germline V and J ends were trimmed by 4 bases and 1 base, with 8 bases remaining between them. Germline values: CDR1 GTSNPN, CDR2 SVGIG (reference sequence). In DNA form, the CDR3 reads TGTGCCTGGAATAGAAGGTCTGGAAACACCATATATTTT. Its translation is CAWNRRSGNTIYF.

The chain employs TRBV6-5 and TRBJ2-3, with a possible D match to TRBD2 (6 bases). The V gene's germline CDR1 is MNHEY and CDR2 SVGAGI. This CDR3 comprises 14 residues. Trimming left V 2 bases short and J 2 bases short, with 8 bases between. Written as DNA, the CDR3 is TGTGCCAGCAGTTACACGGGGGACACAGATACGCAGTATTTT. It encodes CASSYTGDTDTQYF.

CDR3 in amino acids: CAWRSHPGQGQYF. CDR3 coding DNA: TGTGCCTGGAGGTCGCATCCGGGACAAGGGCAGTACTTC. The chain combines TRBV30 with TRBJ2-7, with TRBD1 as a possible D gene (6 bases). Trimming stripped 3 bases from V and 9 bases from J, with 18 bases between. Germline V gene data show CDR1 as GTSNPN and CDR2 as SVGIG (reference sequence). This CDR3 spans 13 amino acids.

This chain joins TRBV6-5 and TRBJ2-7; unclear D gene. Germline-derived CDR1 and CDR2 are MNHEY and SVGAGI. The CDR3 is made up of 13 amino acids. Trimming removed 6 bases from V and 1 base from J, with 10 bases in between. CDR3 amino acids: CASSPGQSYEQYF. In nucleotides, the CDR3 is TGTGCCAGCAGCCCCGGTCAGTCCTACGAGCAGTACTTC.

The chain recombines TRBV11-2 with TRBJ2-7; 13 nucleotides agree with TRBD2. CDR3 length: 18 amino acids. CDR1 is SGHAT, CDR2 FQNNGV, per germline. V lost 1 base to trimming and J lost 2 bases; unmatched junction nucleotides: 8. The CDR3 is CASSLGTRTSGSPYEQYF. CDR3 bases: TGTGCCAGCAGCTTAGGGACCAGGACTAGCGGGAGCCCCTACGAGCAGTACTTC. Combining the CDR3 with reference TRBV11-2 and TRBJ2-7 gives the whole variable domain EAGVAQSPRYKIIEKRQSVAFWCNPISGHATLYWYQQILGQGPKLLIQFQNNGVVDDSQLPKDRFSAERLKGVDSTLKIQPAKLEDSAVYLCASSLGTRTSGSPYEQYFGPGTRLTVT.

This clone qualifies as medium-sized. V and J are TRBV10-1 and TRBJ2-2; 10 positions match TRBD1. Losses at the gene ends were 7 bases for V and 2 bases for J; bases not matched to a gene: 4. Per the germline V gene, CDR1 is WNHNN and CDR2 is SYGVQD (reference sequence). This CDR3 has 15 residues. The CDR3 spells CASTRDRGNTGELFF. The CDR3 nucleotides read TGCGCCAGCACTAGGGACAGGGGTAACACCGGGGAGCTGTTTTTT.

This clone was seen only a few times. In the same sample, other DNA sequences code for this CDR3. The chain combines TRBV7-2 with TRBJ2-3; a possible D gene is TRBD2 (5 bases). CDR3 length: 15 residues. Looked up from germline, CDR1 is SGHTA and CDR2 is FQGNSA. Deletions cut 5 bases from V and 0 bases from J, with 12 bases between. CDR3 protein: CASSPDYLSTDTQYF. DNA for the CDR3: TGTGCCAGCAGCCCAGACTACTTAAGCACAGATACGCAGTATTTT.

This chain links TRBV6-1 with TRBJ1-3; possibly TRBD1 for D (5 bases). Germline CDR1 reads MNHNS; CDR2 reads SASEGT. The CDR3 consists of 16 residues. Between the trimmed V and J ends, which lost 1 base and 4 bases, there was a span of 14 bases. The CDR3 DNA is TGTGCCAGCAGTGAAGTGCGGGGCGCCGGAGGAAACACCATATATTTT. Amino acid sequence: CASSEVRGAGGNTIYF.

With regard to this clone: This sample also contains other DNA sequences that code for the same CDR3. The rearrangement uses TRBV5-8 and TRBJ2-1; D perhaps matches TRBD2 (6 bases). Germline CDR1 SGHTS, CDR2 YDEGEE. The V and J ends lost 0 bases and 0 bases respectively, with 7 bases between them. The CDR3 runs 15 residues. The CDR3 coding sequence is TGTGCCAGCAGCTTGGCCGGGAGCTCCTACAATGAGCAGTTCTTC. This sequence encodes CASSLAGSSYNEQFF.

This clone is a singleton in its sample. This chain joins TRBV9 and TRBJ1-4, with D maybe TRBD1 (5 bases). CDR1 and CDR2 (germline): SGDLS, YYNGEE. The CDR3 totals 14 residues. V shed 3 bases and J shed 12 bases, with 18 bases lying between them. This CDR3 reads CASSGDLIRGELFF. As DNA, the CDR3 is TGTGCCAGCAGCGGAGACCTTATTAGAGGGGAACTGTTTTTT.

The chain is built from TRBV10-3 and TRBJ2-3, with D unclear. The germline gives CDR1 ENHRY, CDR2 SYGVKD. This CDR3 spans 14 amino acids. With 4 bases removed from V and 0 bases from J, the gap between germline ends came to 8 bases. The CDR3 DNA sequence: TGTGCCATCAGTGCTTGGCAGAGCACAGATACGCAGTATTTT. The encoded protein is CAISAWQSTDTQYF.

Only a few counts were recorded for this clone. The J gene is TRBJ1-1, the V gene TRBV6-1, with D possibly matching TRBD1 (5 bases). Trimming pared 4 bases from V and 3 bases from J, leaving 15 bases between. Germline V gives CDR1 MNHNS, CDR2 SASEGT. CDR3 length: 15 residues. This CDR3 is CASSGVTGRDTEAFF. Here the CDR3 DNA reads TGTGCCAGCAGTGGGGTAACGGGGCGAGACACTGAAGCTTTCTTT.

The rearrangement uses TRBV7-9 and TRBJ1-1; 7 bases agree with TRBD1. The germline gives CDR1 SEHNR, CDR2 FQNEAQ (reference sequence). The CDR3 runs to 16 residues. The J segment lost 3 bases and the V segment lost 3 bases, leaving 10 bases of the junction unmatched. CDR3 DNA: TGTGCCAGCAGCTTTACCCCGGGACAGCGGTACACTGAAGCTTTCTTT. It is translated as CASSFTPGQRYTEAFF. Drawing the rest from reference TRBV7-9 and TRBJ1-1, the complete variable domain is DTGVSQNPRHKITKRGQNVTFRCDPISEHNRLYWYRQTLGQGPEFLTYFQNEAQLEKSRLLSDRFSAERPKGSFSTLEIQRTEQGDSAMYLCASSFTPGQRYTEAFFGQGTRLTVV.

CDR3 in DNA: TGTGCCAGTAGTCTCGGGGGGGCCTACTACAATGAGCAGTTCTTC. The encoded protein is CASSLGGAYYNEQFF. The rearrangement uses TRBV19 and TRBJ2-1; 8 bases align to TRBD2. This CDR3 region has 15 residues. V lost 5 bases to trimming and J lost 3 bases; unmatched junction nucleotides: 6. In germline, CDR1 is LNHDA, CDR2 SQIVND (reference sequence). Full variable domain (missing parts from reference TRBV19 and TRBJ2-1): DGGITQSPKYLFRKEGQNVTLSCEQNLNHDAMYWYRQDPGQGLRLIYYSQIVNDFQKGDIAEGYSVSREKKESFPLTVTSAQKNPTAFYLCASSLGGAYYNEQFFGPGTRLTVL.

On this clone: The same CDR3 can be traced to other DNA sequences in this sample. This chain links TRBV5-1 with TRBJ2-1, with D possibly matching TRBD2 (5 bases). V dropped 2 bases and J dropped 0 bases, with 6 bases sitting between them. The CDR3 is 14 amino acids. The germline CDR1 and CDR2 sequences are SGHRS and YFSETQ. CDR3 bases: TGCGCCAGCAGCTTCGGGAACTCCTACAATGAGCAGTTCTTC. As protein: CASSFGNSYNEQFF. Supplemented by reference TRBV5-1 and TRBJ2-1, the full variable domain reads KAGVTQTPRYLIKTRGQQVTLSCSPISGHRSVSWYQQTPGQGLQFLFEYFSETQRNKGNFPGRFSGRQFSNSRSEMNVSTLELGDSALYLCASSFGNSYNEQFFGPGTRLTVL.